The rows below give T cell receptor beta chains drawn from one sample of a study of prognosis after radiotherapy for stage I lung cancer. TCRdb reprocessed the multiplex PCR reads via MiXCR and lists one record per CDR3 protein. Of roughly 26,000 distinct CDR3 sequences detected, about 30% appear once; the ten largest clones hold about 32%. The specimen was PBMCs, collected before or after stereotactic body radiation therapy (not recorded which). The receptors originated from a donor aged 50 or older with non-small cell lung cancer. The CDR3 runs from the conserved cysteine through the conserved F or W. A D gene is named only where the DNA matches it firmly. Clone size appears in some rows only: once, few, many, or a class for an expanded clone.

TGTGCCAGCATTACCCGGGGTTTGGGGGCCGGGTTACCCCTCCACTTT,CASITRGLGAGLPLHF,TRBJ1-6,NA,TRBV28,few
TGTGCCAGTAGTATAGGGGACAGGGCAGCTCAGGGCTACGAGCAGTACTTC,CASSIGDRAAQGYEQYF,TRBJ2-7,TRBD1,TRBV19,many
TGTGCCAGCAGGAAGAGGGACGCTCAGCCCCAGCATTTT,CASRKRDAQPQHF,TRBJ1-5,NA,TRBV27,many
TGCAGTGCTACCCCCGCACGAGCGGGATTCGGCACAGATACGCAGTATTTT,CSATPARAGFGTDTQYF,TRBJ2-3,TRBD2,TRBV20-1,many
TGTGCCAGCAGCTCCAGGGGGTCTAACGACGAGCAGTACTTC,CASSSRGSNDEQYF,TRBJ2-7,TRBD1,TRBV6-1,many
TGCGCCAGCAGCCAAGAAGGCGCCAGGGGCAGGTCTGAAGCTTTCTTT,CASSQEGARGRSEAFF,TRBJ1-1,NA,TRBV4-1,many
TGTGCCAGCTCACCGGTTACAGACACGGCCTATGGCTACACCTTC,CASSPVTDTAYGYTF,TRBJ1-2,NA,TRBV18,many
TGTGCCACTCGGTCCCCGGGAGGGCCCTCAAACATTCAGTACTTC,CATRSPGGPSNIQYF,TRBJ2-4,TRBD2,TRBV19,many
TGTGCCAGCAGGGCAGAACTTACTAACTATGGCTACACCTTC,CASRAELTNYGYTF,TRBJ1-2,NA,TRBV2,many
TGCGCCAGCAGCTTGAACGGTTATGCTGAGCAGTTCTTC,CASSLNGYAEQFF,TRBJ2-1,NA,TRBV5-1,many
TGTGCCAGCAGGCGAGCGGGGCGCGGAGTGGAGCTGTTTTTT,CASRRAGRGVELFF,TRBJ2-2,TRBD2,TRBV6-2/TRBV6-3,NA
TGTGCCAGCAGTTTAGAGGGGCAAATTGGTGGAATCCTACAAGAGACCCAGTACTTC,CASSLEGQIGGILQETQYF,TRBJ2-5,NA,TRBV12-3/TRBV12-4,many
TGTGCCAGCAGTGATTGGGGACGTGGAAGGGGGGCTGAAGCTTTCTTT,CASSDWGRGRGAEAFF,TRBJ1-1,NA,TRBV25-1,NA
TGTGCCATCAGTGAGCGCACATGGGACCCAGAGCAGTACTTC,CAISERTWDPEQYF,TRBJ2-7,NA,TRBV10-3,many
TGTGCCAGCAGTTACTCGGGGGGGTCCTACAATGAGCAGTTCTTC,CASSYSGGSYNEQFF,TRBJ2-1,TRBD2,TRBV6-5,many
TGTGCCAGCAGTTTAGCCCCTTGGACAGTCCTCACCTACGAGCAGTACTTC,CASSLAPWTVLTYEQYF,TRBJ2-7,NA,TRBV28,many
TGTGCCTCGAGGTGGACAGGGGGCACCGGGGAGCTGTTTTTT,CASRWTGGTGELFF,TRBJ2-2,TRBD1,TRBV19,NA
TGTGCCAGCAGCTTGGACAGGGGGCGCGGCACAGATACGCAGTATTTT,CASSLDRGRGTDTQYF,TRBJ2-3,TRBD1,TRBV5-8,many
TGTGCCAGCAGTGGCGAAAAACGACAGTTCAATCAGCCCCAGCATTTT,CASSGEKRQFNQPQHF,TRBJ1-5,NA,TRBV6-4,many
TGTGCCAGCAGTTACAAACCGGGACAGGGTATGGAAAAACTGTTTTTT,CASSYKPGQGMEKLFF,TRBJ1-4,TRBD1,TRBV6-5,many
TGTGCCAGCAGTCTGACATGCTCAGGTTCACCCCTCCACTTT,CASSLTCSGSPLHF,TRBJ1-6,NA,TRBV27,NA
TGTGCCAGCAGCGGGACGGGCACAGATACGCAGTATTTT,CASSGTGTDTQYF,TRBJ2-3,NA,TRBV6-1,NA
TGTGCCAGCTCACCAGCGATGGGGAGCACTGAAGCTTTCTTT,CASSPAMGSTEAFF,TRBJ1-1,NA,TRBV18,many
TGCAGTGCTAGAGATCAGGGGGCGGGATTTCTCGAGCAGTACTTC,CSARDQGAGFLEQYF,TRBJ2-7,TRBD1,TRBV20-1,NA
TGTGCCAGCAGCCACCGCACAGATACGCAGTATTTT,CASSHRTDTQYF,TRBJ2-3,NA,TRBV3-1,many
TGTGCCAGCAGCCCCCTTGGAGGGATTGCAACTAATGAAAAACTGTTTTTT,CASSPLGGIATNEKLFF,TRBJ1-4,NA,TRBV5-6,NA
TGTGCCAGCAGCTTAGAAGCGGGGCGGACTAATGAAAAACTGTTTTTT,CASSLEAGRTNEKLFF,TRBJ1-4,NA,TRBV7-9,many
TGTGCCAGTCCTCCGACTGGCGGGAGGGCCGAAGATACGCAGTATTTT,CASPPTGGRAEDTQYF,TRBJ2-3,TRBD2,TRBV18,many
TGTGCCAGCAGCTTGGCGCGGGACAGGAGGTATGGCTACACCTTC,CASSLARDRRYGYTF,TRBJ1-2,TRBD1,TRBV5-6,many
TGTGCCAGCAGCGTAGCGGGGGGGCCGGGGGAGACCCAGTACTTC,CASSVAGGPGETQYF,TRBJ2-5,TRBD2,TRBV7-2,many
TGTGCCAGCAGTTTCGGTAGTCAGCCCCAGCATTTT,CASSFGSQPQHF,TRBJ1-5,NA,TRBV28,NA
TGTGCCAGCAGAGGACTAGCGAGTTTATATACGCAGTATTTT,CASRGLASLYTQYF,TRBJ2-3,TRBD2,TRBV2,many
TGTGCCAGCAGCTTGACGGGAACTGAAGCTTTCTTT,CASSLTGTEAFF,TRBJ1-1,NA,TRBV7-9,NA
TGTGCCAGCCAGAACACCGGGGAGCTGTTTTTT,CASQNTGELFF,TRBJ2-2,NA,TRBV9,NA
TGTGCCAGCGGGACACCCAGCTCTGGAAACACCATATATTTT,CASGTPSSGNTIYF,TRBJ1-3,NA,TRBV28,many
TGCGCCAGCAGCTTCTCGCCTTCGGACAGGGGCGGCGAGCAGTACTTC,CASSFSPSDRGGEQYF,TRBJ2-7,TRBD1,TRBV5-1,NA
TGTGCCAGCAGCTTCCTAGTTAGAGGGGGGCGGGAGGATACGCAGTATTTT,CASSFLVRGGREDTQYF,TRBJ2-3,NA,TRBV7-2,NA
TGTGCCACCCAGGACGGCCTTCGCTACGAGCAGTACTTC,CATQDGLRYEQYF,TRBJ2-7,NA,TRBV24-1,many
TGTGCCTGGGCGCCCGGGACAGGGAACTACGAGCAGTACTTC,CAWAPGTGNYEQYF,TRBJ2-7,TRBD1,TRBV30,medium-sized
TGTGCCAGTAGAGTAACAGGGGGCATCGGGGAGCTGTTTTTT,CASRVTGGIGELFF,TRBJ2-2,TRBD1,TRBV19,many
TGTGCCAGCAGTTACACCGGGACTCCTCCTCAATCATTTGCTCTGAACACTGAAGCTTTCTTT,CASSYTGTPPQSFALNTEAFF,TRBJ1-1,NA,TRBV6-5,many
TGCAGCGTCGAAGATGCAGTCGGACAGACCCAGTACTTC,CSVEDAVGQTQYF,TRBJ2-5,NA,TRBV29-1,many
TGTGCCAGCAGTTGGGGACTAGCGCCCTCCTACAATGAGCAGTTCTTC,CASSWGLAPSYNEQFF,TRBJ2-1,TRBD2,TRBV28,few
TGCAGTGCGGAACCTATACAGGGGGCGACCGGGGAGCTGTTTTTT,CSAEPIQGATGELFF,TRBJ2-2,TRBD1,TRBV20-1,many
TGTGCCAGCTCACCAGGGGGCAATGGATCACCCCTCCACTTT,CASSPGGNGSPLHF,TRBJ1-6,NA,TRBV18,many
TGTGCCAGCAGTGTAAGCCTAATAACTGAAGCTTTCTTT,CASSVSLITEAFF,TRBJ1-1,NA,TRBV24-1,NA
TGCAGTGCCGTGGGGGGGGGGAGGTACGAGCAGTACTTC,CSAVGGGRYEQYF,TRBJ2-7,TRBD2,TRBV20-1,many
TGCAGTGCTAGCGACCCAGGGTGGACGGACCAAGAGACCCAGTACTTC,CSASDPGWTDQETQYF,TRBJ2-5,NA,TRBV20-1,NA
TGCGCCAGCAGCTGGGGAGGGGCCTCTACAGATACGCAGTATTTT,CASSWGGASTDTQYF,TRBJ2-3,TRBD2,TRBV5-1,many
TGTGCCAGCAGTGAATCCGGCAGGGCCTACGAGCAGTACTTC,CASSESGRAYEQYF,TRBJ2-7,NA,TRBV25-1,many